The T cell receptor beta chain under discussion was sequenced for a study of T-cell memory formation after mild COVID-19. Study results and caveats: Second-wave clones with a day 37 peak had unconfirmed SARS-CoV-2 specificity. Clones shrinking between day 15 and 85 showed a balanced CD4/CD8 split, and those that grew later tilted toward CD4+. The pre-infection memory compartment contained some responding clones, suggesting cross-reactive memory joined.

Using constant-segment primers, 5'RACE produced TCR alpha and TCR beta cDNA libraries carrying sample barcodes and UMIs. TCRdb used MiXCR to reprocess the 5' RACE reads, holding one entry per CDR3 protein. The repertoire has 150,000 to 200,000 distinct CDR3 sequences, around a tenth of them found once; the top ten carry 3.5% to 4.5%. The germline V gene encodes CDR1 SGHTA and CDR2 FQGNSA. This CDR3 spans 15 amino acids. The ends were cut back, 2 bases at V and 8 bases at J, with 13 bases in the middle. This clonotype was observed a few times. The antigen is not known. V gene TRBV7-2 combines with J gene TRBJ1-6, with D possibly matching TRBD1 (6 bases). This sequence was found in a man aged 18-30 years who had mild COVID-19 (a few samples of this study predate the infection). Cell type and time point are not known. The source material was PBMCs or a T cell subset sorted from them (not recorded which). The DNA of the CDR3 is TGTGCCAGCAGCTTATCCCCCAGGGGAGATTCACCCCTCCACTTT. Its protein is CASSLSPRGDSPLHF.